This T cell receptor beta chain emerged from a study of shared clonotypes between healthy human individuals. About the research overall: The study used three CD4 naive, three CD4 memory, two CD8 naive and one CD8 memory plate per donor.

Germline assignment: CDR1 SGHVS and CDR2 FQNEAQ. There are 15 residues in the CDR3. The germline V and J ends were trimmed by 1 base and 0 bases, with 10 bases remaining between them. In the naive CD8 group, cells lacked CD45RO and were positively selected for CCR7, so terminally differentiated effector memory CD45RA+ cells were left out. Donors had no recently reported acute infections or vaccinations and were HIV-negative. DNA at approximately 200 ng, about 30,000 T cell genomes, went into sorted-subset replicate PCRs. Using immunoSEQ multiplex PCR, the repertoire was profiled, and TCRdb retains in-frame clones only, with some absent. The table shows approximately 1.9 million clones, with around 95% occurring only once.

The TCR was taken from a man younger than 35 in good health. Some clones in this sample may be carry-over from other donors' samples. Input material: naive CD8+ T cells from PBMCs. The gene calls are TRBV7-8 and TRBJ2-7, with D possibly matching TRBD2 (5 bases). CDR3 DNA: TGTGCCAGCAGCTTAGTGGAGGTGAACTCCTACGAGCAGTACTTC. It encodes CASSLVEVNSYEQYF.